These T cell receptor beta chains were read from a single sample in a study of T cell responses to AZD1222 COVID-19 vaccine. The repertoire was sequenced with immunoSEQ multiplex PCR; TCRdb's copy has only in-frame clones and lacks some. Altogether 100,000 to 150,000 clones are present, 85% to 90% being singletons, with the ten largest covering approximately 20%. This specimen consisted of peripheral blood, obtained on day 0 of AZD1222 vaccination. The receptors derive from an adult in good health. The CDR3 runs from the conserved cysteine through the conserved F or W. Each record gives: clone size, D gene, J gene, V gene, CDR3 DNA, CDR3 protein. D genes are given only for firm matches. Some rows have no size entry. The others give once, few or many, or a class for an expanded clone.

once | - | TRBJ1-5 | TRBV4-1 | TGCGCCAGCAGCCAAGATGAGGGGAGAGGTCAGCCCCAGCATTTT | CASSQDEGRGQPQHF
few | - | TRBJ1-1 | TRBV7-9 | TGTGCCAGCAGCTTAGCTCGGAGGGGAGCTTTCTTT | CASSLARRGAFF
- | TRBD1 | TRBJ1-1 | TRBV15 | TGTGCCACCAGCAAAGACAGGGGGCTTACTGAAGCTTTCTTT | CATSKDRGLTEAFF
- | - | TRBJ2-1 | TRBV9 | TGTGCCAGCAGCGGACAGGGAGGGGCATCATACAATGAGCAGTTCTTC | CASSGQGGASYNEQFF
- | TRBD2 | TRBJ2-3 | TRBV28 | TGTGCCAGCAGTTCACGGGAACTAGCGGGGGGGCGGCCAGATACGCAGTATTTT | CASSSRELAGGRPDTQYF
- | TRBD1 | TRBJ2-2 | TRBV10-1 | TGCGCCAGCAGTGAGAACCCACAGGGGCACGGGGAGCTGTTTTTT | CASSENPQGHGELFF
once | - | TRBJ1-2 | TRBV9 | TGTGCCAGCAGCGTAGGGGCCAGCGGGTACTATGGCTACACCTTC | CASSVGASGYYGYTF
- | - | TRBJ1-2 | TRBV28 | TGTGCCAGCATCCGTGCAGCTGCGCTCTATGGCTACACCTTC | CASIRAAALYGYTF
- | - | TRBJ1-5 | TRBV7-9 | TGTGCCAGCAGTTCAAACCTCGGGGAACCCAATCAGCCCCAGCATTTT | CASSSNLGEPNQPQHF
- | - | TRBJ1-3 | TRBV28 | TGTGCCAGCAGCTCTACAGGGAGCTCTGGAAACACCATATATTTT | CASSSTGSSGNTIYF
- | - | TRBJ2-1 | TRBV6-1 | TGTGCCAGCAGTGACCGAAGGCGGACAGAGGGTGAGCAGTTCTTC | CASSDRRRTEGEQFF